This is a list of T cell receptor beta chains from one sample in a study of T cell changes during pregnancy in multiple sclerosis. The method was immunoSEQ multiplex PCR; TCRdb's version includes in-frame clones alone and lacks a portion of them. In the table there are about 28,000 clones, roughly nine tenths of which are singletons. The input for sequencing was CD4+ T cells from peripheral blood mononuclear cells, taken in the second trimester of pregnancy. The receptors were gathered from a female donor with multiple sclerosis, enrolled in a pregnancy study. CDR3s include the opening cysteine and the closing phenylalanine or tryptophan. The order of the fields is clone size, D gene, J gene, V gene, CDR3 DNA, CDR3 protein. A D gene is named only where the DNA matches it firmly. Clone size is given for some rows only: seen once, a few or many times, or a class if the clone is expanded.

clone_size: .; d_call: .; j_call: TRBJ2-7; v_call: TRBV2; cdr3_nt: TGTGCCAGCAACGGGGACTGGTCCTACGAGCAGTACTTC; cdr3_aa: CASNGDWSYEQYF
clone_size: .; d_call: TRBD2; j_call: TRBJ2-3; v_call: TRBV10-3; cdr3_nt: TGTGCCATCAGTGCCCAACTAGCGGGAGAGCCAGATACGCAGTATTTT; cdr3_aa: CAISAQLAGEPDTQYF
clone_size: .; d_call: TRBD1; j_call: TRBJ1-6; v_call: TRBV10-3; cdr3_nt: TGTGCCATCAGTATGACAGGGGAGAATTCACCCCTCCACTTT; cdr3_aa: CAISMTGENSPLHF
clone_size: once; d_call: .; j_call: TRBJ1-1; v_call: TRBV7-9; cdr3_nt: TGTGCCAGCAGCTCACGACAGGTCGTGGCTTTCTTT; cdr3_aa: CASSSRQVVAFF
clone_size: .; d_call: TRBD2; j_call: TRBJ2-7; v_call: TRBV5-1; cdr3_nt: TGCGCCAGCAGCTGGGGGAGCGGGGGGGCCTACGAGCAGTACTTC; cdr3_aa: CASSWGSGGAYEQYF
clone_size: .; d_call: .; j_call: TRBJ2-1; v_call: TRBV28; cdr3_nt: TGTGCCAGCAGTCTCTCTCAGCTAGGGGAGTTCTTC; cdr3_aa: CASSLSQLGEFF
clone_size: .; d_call: .; j_call: TRBJ2-3; v_call: TRBV5-4; cdr3_nt: TGTGCCAGCAGCTTGTATATCACAGATACGCAGTATTTT; cdr3_aa: CASSLYITDTQYF
clone_size: .; d_call: .; j_call: TRBJ2-7; v_call: TRBV5-6; cdr3_nt: TGTGCCAGCAGCGGTCGGCGCCCAGGGGCACACTCCTACGAGCAGTACTTC; cdr3_aa: CASSGRRPGAHSYEQYF
clone_size: .; d_call: TRBD2; j_call: TRBJ2-1; v_call: TRBV9; cdr3_nt: TGTGCCAGCTCCCGGGGGGGTACGTACAATGAGCAGTTCTTC; cdr3_aa: CASSRGGTYNEQFF
clone_size: .; d_call: TRBD1; j_call: TRBJ1-4; v_call: TRBV5-5; cdr3_nt: TGTGCCAGCAGCACGCCGGGACAGGGAGGTGAAAAACTGTTTTTT; cdr3_aa: CASSTPGQGGEKLFF
clone_size: .; d_call: TRBD1; j_call: TRBJ1-5; v_call: TRBV28; cdr3_nt: TGTGCCAGCAGTGCTACAGGGGGGGATCAGCCCCAGCATTTT; cdr3_aa: CASSATGGDQPQHF
clone_size: .; d_call: .; j_call: TRBJ2-6; v_call: TRBV30; cdr3_nt: TGTGCCTGGAGCGTAGGGAGCTCTGGGGCCAACGTCCTGACTTTC; cdr3_aa: CAWSVGSSGANVLTF
clone_size: .; d_call: .; j_call: TRBJ2-5; v_call: TRBV27; cdr3_nt: TGTGCCAGCGGGCCAGGTTCTTACATCGGAGAGACCCAGTACTTC; cdr3_aa: CASGPGSYIGETQYF
clone_size: .; d_call: .; j_call: TRBJ2-6; v_call: TRBV5-4; cdr3_nt: TGTGCCAGCAGGGACAACTCTGGGGCCAACGTCCTGACTTTC; cdr3_aa: CASRDNSGANVLTF
clone_size: .; d_call: .; j_call: TRBJ1-2; v_call: TRBV30; cdr3_nt: TGTGCTTGGAGTTCTCTCTATGGCTACACCTTC; cdr3_aa: CAWSSLYGYTF
clone_size: .; d_call: TRBD1; j_call: TRBJ2-7; v_call: TRBV7-9; cdr3_nt: TGTGCCAGCAGCTTCGTGGGACAGACCTACGAGCAGTACTTC; cdr3_aa: CASSFVGQTYEQYF
clone_size: few; d_call: .; j_call: TRBJ1-2; v_call: TRBV6-1; cdr3_nt: TGTGCCAGCAGGATTAGCGGGTTGGGCTACACCTTC; cdr3_aa: CASRISGLGYTF
clone_size: .; d_call: .; j_call: TRBJ1-2; v_call: TRBV7-2; cdr3_nt: TGTGCCAGCAGCTTAGGGGGGGGCGCAGTCTATGGCTACACCTTC; cdr3_aa: CASSLGGGAVYGYTF
clone_size: .; d_call: TRBD1; j_call: TRBJ2-3; v_call: TRBV7-3; cdr3_nt: TGTGCCAGCAGCTCGAACAGGGGATCAGATACGCAGTATTTT; cdr3_aa: CASSSNRGSDTQYF
clone_size: .; d_call: TRBD1; j_call: TRBJ2-1; v_call: TRBV29-1; cdr3_nt: TGCAGCGTTGAAGATGGGACAGGTTCGGTCTTC; cdr3_aa: CSVEDGTGSVF
clone_size: .; d_call: .; j_call: TRBJ2-7; v_call: TRBV19; cdr3_nt: TGTGCCAGTAGTATAAATCCGGAGGGGACGTACGAGCAGTACTTC; cdr3_aa: CASSINPEGTYEQYF
clone_size: few; d_call: TRBD1; j_call: TRBJ1-1; v_call: TRBV30; cdr3_nt: TGTGCCTGGGGGGACAGGGACACTGAAGCTTTCTTT; cdr3_aa: CAWGDRDTEAFF
clone_size: .; d_call: .; j_call: TRBJ1-6; v_call: TRBV6-6; cdr3_nt: TGTGCCAGCAGTTACGAGTATAATTCACCCCTCCACTTT; cdr3_aa: CASSYEYNSPLHF
clone_size: once; d_call: TRBD1; j_call: TRBJ1-2; v_call: TRBV7-2; cdr3_nt: TGTGCCAGCAGCTTACTGAGGGGGCCCGGCTATGGCTACACCTTC; cdr3_aa: CASSLLRGPGYGYTF
clone_size: .; d_call: .; j_call: TRBJ1-5; v_call: TRBV28; cdr3_nt: TGTGCCAGCAGTGCCGCAGGGGATGGAAATCAGCCCCAGCATTTT; cdr3_aa: CASSAAGDGNQPQHF
clone_size: .; d_call: .; j_call: TRBJ1-2; v_call: TRBV15; cdr3_nt: TGTGCCACCAGCAGAGATTTGAGGGATAACTATGGCTACACCTTC; cdr3_aa: CATSRDLRDNYGYTF
clone_size: .; d_call: .; j_call: TRBJ1-4; v_call: TRBV4-1; cdr3_nt: TGCGCCAGCAGCCAAGCGCTTTCCCAGGCAACTAATGAAAAACTGTTTTTT; cdr3_aa: CASSQALSQATNEKLFF
clone_size: .; d_call: .; j_call: TRBJ1-6; v_call: TRBV6-1; cdr3_nt: TGTGCCAGCAGAACCGGGACAAGCCACAATTCACCCCTCCACTTT; cdr3_aa: CASRTGTSHNSPLHF
clone_size: once; d_call: .; j_call: TRBJ2-5; v_call: TRBV2; cdr3_nt: TGTGCCAGCAGCTACCAAGAGACCCAGTACTTC; cdr3_aa: CASSYQETQYF
clone_size: .; d_call: .; j_call: TRBJ2-5; v_call: TRBV7-2; cdr3_nt: TGTGCCAGCAGCCTACGCCAGGGGCTCTGGGAGACCCAGTACTTC; cdr3_aa: CASSLRQGLWETQYF
clone_size: .; d_call: .; j_call: TRBJ1-2; v_call: TRBV15; cdr3_nt: TGTGCCACCAGCAGAGAAGGGGGTACTGGCTACACCTTC; cdr3_aa: CATSREGGTGYTF
clone_size: .; d_call: TRBD2; j_call: TRBJ2-1; v_call: TRBV28; cdr3_nt: TGTGCCAGCAGTTATACTAGCGGATACAATGAGCAGTTCTTC; cdr3_aa: CASSYTSGYNEQFF
clone_size: few; d_call: .; j_call: TRBJ1-2; v_call: TRBV18; cdr3_nt: TGTGCCAGCTCACCATCGAGGGAGGATGGCTACACCTTC; cdr3_aa: CASSPSREDGYTF
clone_size: .; d_call: TRBD1; j_call: TRBJ2-2; v_call: TRBV5-5; cdr3_nt: TGTGCCAGCAGCCTCTTATTCGGGACAGGGGTAGTCGGGGAGCTGTTTTTT; cdr3_aa: CASSLLFGTGVVGELFF
clone_size: .; d_call: TRBD1; j_call: TRBJ1-3; v_call: TRBV7-6; cdr3_nt: TGTGCCAGCAGCTTAGAACAGGGGGCAAACACCATATATTTT; cdr3_aa: CASSLEQGANTIYF
clone_size: .; d_call: .; j_call: TRBJ2-5; v_call: TRBV7-2; cdr3_nt: TGTGCCAGCAGCTTATGGGGCCAGGCCCAGAAGACCCAGTACTTC; cdr3_aa: CASSLWGQAQKTQYF
clone_size: .; d_call: TRBD1; j_call: TRBJ2-2; v_call: TRBV29-1; cdr3_nt: TGCAGCGTTAGGACAGGGAACACCGGGGAGCTGTTTTTT; cdr3_aa: CSVRTGNTGELFF
clone_size: .; d_call: .; j_call: TRBJ2-7; v_call: TRBV7-8; cdr3_nt: TGTGCCAGCAGCTTCCTTACTACGCAAGCCGGGACCTACGAGCAGTACTTC; cdr3_aa: CASSFLTTQAGTYEQYF
clone_size: .; d_call: .; j_call: TRBJ2-2; v_call: TRBV11-2; cdr3_nt: TGTGCCAGCAGCTTAAGGGGCGTCCGCCTCACCGGGGAGCTGTTTTTT; cdr3_aa: CASSLRGVRLTGELFF
clone_size: .; d_call: TRBD1; j_call: TRBJ1-3; v_call: TRBV11-2; cdr3_nt: TGTGCCAGCAGCTTAGACCTGGACAGGGTTGGAAACACCATATATTTT; cdr3_aa: CASSLDLDRVGNTIYF
clone_size: .; d_call: .; j_call: TRBJ1-6; v_call: TRBV19; cdr3_nt: TGTGCCAGTAGCACCGTCAAGGGGCAATCACCCCTCCACTTT; cdr3_aa: CASSTVKGQSPLHF
clone_size: .; d_call: .; j_call: TRBJ1-2; v_call: TRBV7-8; cdr3_nt: TGTGCCAGCAGCTCGAGGTCGGTTGGGCGGGCACCCTATGGCTACACCTTC; cdr3_aa: CASSSRSVGRAPYGYTF
clone_size: .; d_call: .; j_call: TRBJ1-2; v_call: TRBV9; cdr3_nt: TGTGCCAGCAGCGTCCAGGCGGGGGGTCCCCGGGATGGCTACACCTTC; cdr3_aa: CASSVQAGGPRDGYTF
clone_size: .; d_call: .; j_call: TRBJ1-3; v_call: TRBV11-2; cdr3_nt: TGTGCCAGCAGCTTGCAGAGGTCTGTCTCTGGAAACACCATATATTTT; cdr3_aa: CASSLQRSVSGNTIYF
clone_size: .; d_call: TRBD1; j_call: TRBJ2-1; v_call: TRBV5-1; cdr3_nt: TGCGCCAGCAGTTATTCCCCCGGGACAGCAAAATACAATGAGCAGTTCTTC; cdr3_aa: CASSYSPGTAKYNEQFF
clone_size: .; d_call: TRBD1; j_call: TRBJ2-2; v_call: TRBV18; cdr3_nt: TGTGCCAGCTCACCGATGGGACAGAAGAGCACCGGGGAGCTGTTTTTT; cdr3_aa: CASSPMGQKSTGELFF
clone_size: .; d_call: TRBD1; j_call: TRBJ2-5; v_call: TRBV11-3; cdr3_nt: TGTGCCAGCAGCCCCGGGACAGCACAAGAGACCCAGTACTTC; cdr3_aa: CASSPGTAQETQYF
clone_size: .; d_call: .; j_call: TRBJ1-2; v_call: TRBV5-4; cdr3_nt: TGTGCCAGCACTTCGAACCGGGTCTCCTATGGCTACACCTTC; cdr3_aa: CASTSNRVSYGYTF
clone_size: .; d_call: TRBD1; j_call: TRBJ1-1; v_call: TRBV19; cdr3_nt: TGTGCCAGTAGTGCATACAGGGGGCGAGGAGGGACTGAAGCTTTCTTT; cdr3_aa: CASSAYRGRGGTEAFF